The 17 T cell receptor beta chains in this list originate from one sample, sequenced in a study of T-cell reconstitution after alpha-beta-depleted transplantation in children. Library preparation (for TCRbeta) was performed with unique molecular identifiers. TCRdb passed the PCR reads through MiXCR, listing each CDR3 protein once. The sample yields 350,000 to 500,000 distinct CDR3 sequences, around two fifths seen once. This specimen consisted of PBMCs, obtained before TCRalphabeta/CD19-depleted stem cell transplant. The receptors come from a girl aged 2 to 9 with aplastic anemia, due to receive a stem cell transplant.

This clonotype was observed a few times. Mismatch with germline at one junction end may stem from a read error. The gene calls are TRBV7-6 and TRBJ2-5; 9 bases agree with TRBD1. Germline CDR1 reads SGHVS; CDR2 reads FNYEAQ. The CDR3 spans 13 residues. The CDR3 DNA follows: TGTGCCAGCAGCTTAGGGACAGGGGCCCCGCCCGGATTC. Encoded protein: CASSLGTGAPPGF.

The gene calls are TRBV4-1 and TRBJ2-6, with TRBD1 identical over 7 bases. Germline CDR1 reads MGHRA; CDR2 reads YSYEKL. Losses at the gene ends were 0 bases for V and 0 bases for J; bases not matched to a gene: 2. The CDR3 is 17 residues long. The CDR3 reads CASSQETGYSGANVLTF. DNA of the CDR3: TGCGCCAGCAGCCAAGAGACAGGGTACTCTGGGGCCAACGTCCTGACTTTC.

The chain combines TRBV20-1 with TRBJ1-2; TRBD1 is a possible D gene (5 bases). Germline V CDR1 and CDR2: DFQATT, SNEGSKA (reference sequence). V was clipped by 6 bases and J by 2 bases, with 19 bases between them. The CDR3 extends over 15 amino acids. This CDR3 reads CSARGEGGGNYGYTF. In DNA, the CDR3 is TGCAGTGCCCGAGGGGAGGGAGGAGGAAACTATGGCTACACCTTC.

This clonotype was found many times. The CDR3, as DNA: TGTGCCAGCAGTAATCTGGGAACTGGAAACACCATATATTTT. Translating it yields CASSNLGTGNTIYF. V usage is TRBV28 and J usage is TRBJ1-3; no reliable D call. This CDR3 has 14 residues. Germline CDR1 reads MDHEN; CDR2 reads SYDVKM. Trimming cost V 5 bases and J 2 bases, with 10 bases left between them.

The chain employs TRBV27 and TRBJ1-1, with D maybe TRBD1 (6 bases). V dropped 6 bases and J dropped 7 bases, with 15 bases sitting between them. Germline V CDR1 and CDR2: MNHEY, SMNVEV (reference sequence). This CDR3 is built from 13 residues. Here the CDR3 reads CASRPQGSGEAFF. The CDR3 DNA reads TGTGCCAGCAGGCCGCAGGGGTCCGGTGAAGCTTTCTTT.

This clonotype has a handful of counts. J is TRBJ1-2 and V is TRBV5-1; tentative D call: TRBD1 (5 bases). V lost 2 bases and J lost 8, with 19 bases in between. The CDR3 is 15 amino acids. Germline-derived CDR1 and CDR2 are SGHRS and YFSETQ. The CDR3 sequence: CASSLKDSGPRGYTF. The CDR3 DNA reads TGCGCCAGCAGCTTAAAAGACAGCGGCCCCAGAGGCTACACCTTC.

This chain links TRBV29-1 with TRBJ2-5; D possibly corresponds to TRBD2 (5 bases). V was trimmed by 0 bases and J by 3 bases, leaving 8 bases between them. Germline V gene sequence: CDR1 SQVTM, CDR2 ANQGSEA. This CDR3 has 13 residues. The CDR3 region is CSVEDPGKETQYF. CDR3 nucleotides: TGCAGCGTTGAAGATCCCGGGAAAGAGACCCAGTACTTC.

About this clonotype: This may stem from a read error, because a much larger clone lies one nucleotide away. The gene calls are TRBV12-3 or TRBV12-4 and TRBJ2-7; 12 bases align to TRBD2. The CDR3 sequence is 16 residues long. V gave up 5 bases and J gave up 5 bases; unmatched junction bases: 10. CDR3 loop: CASSGQLLAGGDEQYF. For the CDR3, the DNA is TGTGCCAGCAGTGGACAGCTACTAGCGGGAGGTGACGAGCAGTACTTC.

The sample holds a few counts of this clonotype. The chain recombines TRBV5-1 with TRBJ1-2, with a weak D call TRBD1 (6 bases). Trimming removed 5 bases from V and 8 bases from J, with 19 bases in between. Looked up from germline, CDR1 is SGHRS and CDR2 is YFSETQ. The CDR3 is made up of 14 amino acids. The DNA of the CDR3 is TGCGCCAGCAGTGACCCGGACAGAAAGCGGGGCTACACCTTC. Encoded protein: CASSDPDRKRGYTF.

The table lists this clonotype with many counts. At one boundary the junction diverges from the germline segment, which might be a read error. The chain joins TRBV7-2 to TRBJ2-3, with a possible D match to TRBD2 (6 bases). CDR1 is SGHTA and CDR2 is FQGNSA in the germline V gene. This CDR3 contains 16 residues. As DNA, the CDR3 is TGTGCCAGCAGCCCCTGGGGGACTGCCCCCACAAATACGCAGTATTTT. This translates into CASSPWGTAPTNTQYF.

The chain carries TRBV6-6 and TRBJ2-3; D gene ambiguous. The CDR3 is 13 amino acids. CDR1 and CDR2 (germline): MNHNY, SVGAGI (reference sequence). V shed 6 bases and J shed 4 bases, with 11 bases lying between them. Here the CDR3 reads CASRGRAADTQYF. The CDR3 coding sequence is TGTGCCAGCAGAGGACGGGCAGCAGATACGCAGTATTTT.

The CDR3, as DNA: TGTGCCACCAGCGAGGGTTACAATGAGCAGTTCTTC. Protein sequence: CATSEGYNEQFF. The chain recombines TRBV15 with TRBJ2-1, with D maybe TRBD2 (5 bases). Germline V gives CDR1 LNHNV, CDR2 YYDKDF (reference sequence). The length of the CDR3 is 12 residues. V was trimmed by 5 bases and J by 4 bases, leaving 6 bases between them. Full variable domain (rest looked up from reference TRBV15 and TRBJ2-1): DAMVIQNPRYQVTQFGKPVTLSCSQTLNHNVMYWYQQKSSQAPKLLFHYYDKDFNNEADTPDNFQSRRPNTSFCFLDIRSPGLGDTAMYLCATSEGYNEQFFGPGTRLTVL.

This chain joins TRBV7-3 and TRBJ2-2; D is undetermined. Trimming pared 5 bases from V and 2 bases from J, leaving 12 bases between. The CDR3 totals 15 residues. Germline CDR1 SGHTA, CDR2 FQGTGA. For the CDR3, the DNA is TGTGCCAGCAGCCCCCGCCGGAGAAACACCGGGGAGCTGTTTTTT. It codes for CASSPRRRNTGELFF.

This chain joins TRBV5-1 and TRBJ2-1, with D perhaps matching TRBD2 (5 bases). V lost 4 bases to trimming and J lost 4 bases, with 15 bases between them. Looked up from germline, CDR1 is SGHRS and CDR2 is YFSETQ. The length of the CDR3 is 15 residues. CDR3: CASSQSGNLYNEQFF. The CDR3 DNA reads as TGCGCCAGCAGCCAATCCGGGAACCTTTACAATGAGCAGTTCTTC.

The chain is built from TRBV29-1 and TRBJ2-1; 10 nucleotides match TRBD2. Germline V lookup: CDR1 SQVTM, CDR2 ANQGSEA. The CDR3 sequence is 15 residues long. Germline trimming cut 3 bases from V and 8 bases from J; bases unmatched to any gene: 10. CDR3 coding DNA: TGCAGCGTTGAGGTGGCGTCTAGCGGGAGTGATGAGCAGTTCTTC. Translated: CSVEVASSGSDEQFF.

Ten or more counts support this clonotype. The rearrangement links TRBV6-1 to TRBJ1-6; unclear D gene. V lost 4 bases and J lost 10, with 14 bases in between. CDR3 length: 14 amino acids. CDR1 is MNHNS, CDR2 SASEGT, per germline. The CDR3 region is CASSGRGGNSPLHF. CDR3 bases: TGTGCCAGCAGTGGACGTGGTGGGAACTCACCCCTCCACTTT.

V and J are TRBV20-1 and TRBJ1-2; 9 bases are a match to TRBD1. Unmatched junction bases numbered 10, after V lost 4 bases and J lost 4 bases. The CDR3 is made up of 15 amino acids. Germline CDR1 DFQATT, CDR2 SNEGSKA (reference sequence). The CDR3 loop reads CSATRTGEDAYGYTF. The CDR3 DNA is TGCAGTGCTACACGGACAGGGGAGGATGCCTATGGCTACACCTTC.